Shown below are 20 T cell receptor beta chains from a single sample sequenced in a study of OX40 agonist ivuxolimab in advanced cancers. Some clones are missing from TCRdb's copy, which holds only in-frame ones; the method was immunoSEQ multiplex PCR. The data contain around 40,000 clones, roughly 80% of them seen just once; the ten biggest clones take up approximately 22%. The material was CD4+ or CD8+ T cells sorted from blood, obtained in a trial of the OX40 agonist ivuxolimab. The receptors derive from an adult with an advanced solid tumor such as melanoma, head and neck, liver or kidney cancer.

The chain uses TRBV9 and TRBJ2-7; D perhaps matches TRBD2 (5 bases). The V end lost 4 bases, the J end lost 4 bases, and 15 bases lay between the germline ends. Germline assignment: CDR1 SGDLS and CDR2 YYNGEE. The CDR3 covers 14 residues. CDR3 in amino acids: CASSPEGLAYEQYF. CDR3 DNA sequence: TGTGCCAGCAGCCCCGAGGGCCTAGCTTACGAGCAGTACTTC.

V and J are TRBV5-5 and TRBJ2-5; D call uncertain. This CDR3 is built from 14 residues. The germline V and J ends were trimmed by 4 bases and 1 base, with 11 bases remaining between them. Germline values: CDR1 SGHKS, CDR2 YYEKEE (reference sequence). As DNA, the CDR3 is TGTGCCAGCAGCCCGACGGGCAGCCAAGAGACCCAGTACTTC. As protein: CASSPTGSQETQYF.

The V call is TRBV2, the J call TRBJ2-1; no clear D. This CDR3 has 12 amino acids. Germline CDR1 and CDR2: SNHLY and FYNNEI. V lost 6 bases and J lost 9, with 12 bases in between. The CDR3 is CASSASSSEQFF. The CDR3 nucleotides are TGTGCCAGCAGCGCCAGTTCTAGTGAGCAGTTCTTC.

The chain joins TRBV30 to TRBJ1-1; 7 positions agree with TRBD1. This CDR3 is 12 amino acids long. Per the germline V gene, CDR1 is GTSNPN and CDR2 is SVGIG (reference sequence). Trimming took 2 bases from V and 3 from J; bases not matched to a gene: 0. DNA of the CDR3: TGTGCCTGGAGTACAGGGGACACTGAAGCTTTCTTT. Translated: CAWSTGDTEAFF. Full variable domain (missing parts from reference TRBV30 and TRBJ1-1): SQTIHQWPATLVQPVGSPLSLECTVEGTSNPNLYWYRQAAGRGLQLLFYSVGIGQISSEVPQNLSASRPQDRQFILSSKKLLLSDSGFYLCAWSTGDTEAFFGQGTRLTVV.

There are a few counts of this clone. The CDR3 bases are TGTGCCAGCAGCTTGGGACTAGCGGGCTACGAGCAGTACTTC. Translating gives CASSLGLAGYEQYF. This chain joins TRBV11-2 and TRBJ2-7; 12 nucleotides line up with TRBD2. The J segment lost 3 bases and the V segment lost 3 bases, leaving 0 bases of the junction unmatched. In germline, CDR1 is SGHAT, CDR2 FQNNGV. The CDR3 spans 14 residues.

This clone was seen just once. The rearrangement joins TRBV7-3 to TRBJ2-7, with D perhaps TRBD1 (6 bases). In germline, CDR1 is SGHTA, CDR2 FQGTGA. V lost 5 bases, J lost 2 bases, and 13 bases lay in between. The CDR3 consists of 14 residues. The CDR3 region is CASSPYRETYEQYF. In nucleotides, the CDR3 is TGTGCCAGCAGCCCTTACAGGGAAACCTACGAGCAGTACTTC.

This clone was counted only a few times. Here the CDR3 DNA reads TGTGCCAGCTCACCTCTCCCTTCGTCACCCCTCCACTTT. Protein: CASSPLPSSPLHF. The V call is TRBV18, the J call TRBJ1-6; no clear D gene. The CDR3 is 13 amino acids. Germline V gene data show CDR1 as KGHSH and CDR2 as LQKENI. Trimming removed 3 bases from V and 10 bases from J, with 10 bases in between. Based on the CDR3 plus reference TRBV18 and TRBJ1-6, the full variable domain is NAGVMQNPRHLVRRRGQEARLRCSPMKGHSHVYWYRQLPEEGLKFMVYLQKENIIDESGMPKERFSAEFPKEGPSILRIQQVVRGDSAAYFCASSPLPSSPLHFGNGTRLTVT.

The rearrangement joins TRBV11-2 to TRBJ2-1, with a weak D call TRBD2 (5 bases). Trimming cost V 5 bases and J 6 bases, with 11 bases left between them. CDR3 size: 13 residues. Germline loops: CDR1 SGHAT, CDR2 FQNNGV. The CDR3 here is CASSTEGLNEQFF. The CDR3 coding sequence is TGTGCCAGCAGCACAGAGGGTCTCAATGAGCAGTTCTTC.

V usage is TRBV5-1 and J usage is TRBJ2-7; 7 nucleotides align to TRBD1. The germline gives CDR1 SGHRS, CDR2 YFSETQ. V was clipped by 3 bases and J by 6 bases; unmatched bases: 3. The CDR3 length is 12 residues. The CDR3, as DNA: TGCGCCAGCAGCTATGACAGGGTCGAGCAGTACTTC. Protein product: CASSYDRVEQYF. The whole variable domain, filled in from reference TRBV5-1 and TRBJ2-7, reads KAGVTQTPRYLIKTRGQQVTLSCSPISGHRSVSWYQQTPGQGLQFLFEYFSETQRNKGNFPGRFSGRQFSNSRSEMNVSTLELGDSALYLCASSYDRVEQYFGPGTRLTVT.

This clone was found a few times. CDR3 residues: CASSLFGQGSNYGYTF. The CDR3 DNA sequence: TGTGCCAGCAGCCTCTTCGGACAGGGCAGTAACTATGGCTACACCTTC. J is TRBJ1-2 and V is TRBV28; 8 bases line up with TRBD1. Germline CDR1 and CDR2: MDHEN and SYDVKM. The V and J ends lost 6 bases and 1 base, in that order; junction bases with no gene match: 10. The CDR3 runs to 16 residues.

The chain combines TRBV4-3 with TRBJ1-5; D not certain. Trimming pared 3 bases from V and 4 bases from J, leaving 10 bases between. CDR1 is LGHNA, CDR2 YSLEER, per germline. The CDR3 runs to 14 residues. The CDR3 sequence is CASSQWTENQPQHF. In DNA form, the CDR3 reads TGCGCCAGCAGCCAGTGGACGGAGAATCAGCCCCAGCATTTT.

A single count supports this clone. The chain recombines TRBV7-3 with TRBJ2-3; 13 bases match TRBD2. Trimming cost V 5 bases and J 2 bases; bases outside gene matches: 4. This CDR3 comprises 16 residues. Germline V gene data show CDR1 as SGHTA and CDR2 as FQGTGA. The DNA for the CDR3 is TGTGCCAGCAGCGCTGGACTAGCGGGGGACACAGATACGCAGTATTTT. Translated, it gives CASSAGLAGDTDTQYF.

The chain couples TRBV7-2 to TRBJ2-1; TRBD1 might be the D (5 bases). Germline values: CDR1 SGHTA, CDR2 FQGNSA. The CDR3 runs 14 residues. V lost 0 bases and J 6 bases, leaving 9 bases between the germline ends. In DNA form, the CDR3 reads TGTGCCAGCAGCTTAGCTGGGCAGGGCAATGAGCAGTTCTTC. As protein: CASSLAGQGNEQFF.

The chain has TRBV10-1 and TRBJ2-2, with D unresolved. CDR3 length equals 14 residues. Trimming stripped 4 bases from V and 6 bases from J, with 12 bases between. Germline V gives CDR1 WNHNN, CDR2 SYGVQD (reference sequence). The CDR3 here is CASSGGFTSGELFF. CDR3 sequence (DNA): TGCGCCAGCAGTGGAGGATTCACGTCCGGGGAGCTGTTTTTT.

V usage is TRBV5-6 and J usage is TRBJ1-2; D is perhaps TRBD1 (6 bases). Germline CDR1 is SGHDT and CDR2 is YYEEEE. The CDR3 runs 16 residues. Trimming took 0 bases from V and 6 from J, leaving 18 bases between them. In DNA form, the CDR3 reads TGTGCCAGCAGCTTGGTGGACAGTCCCCAGAGGAATGGCTACACCTTC. As protein: CASSLVDSPQRNGYTF.

CDR3 protein: CAWSVTGVEQYF. CDR3 bases: TGTGCCTGGAGTGTGACAGGGGTCGAGCAGTACTTC. The gene calls are TRBV30 and TRBJ2-7, with 8 bases lining up with TRBD1. The CDR3 extends over 12 amino acids. Looked up from germline, CDR1 is GTSNPN and CDR2 is SVGIG (reference sequence). The ends lost 0 bases at V and 6 bases at J; junction bases unmatched: 1.

The rearrangement joins TRBV28 to TRBJ1-1, with D hard to call. Germline V CDR1 and CDR2: MDHEN, SYDVKM. Trimming removed 4 bases from V and 5 bases from J, with 17 bases in between. The CDR3 is 15 residues long. In nucleotides, the CDR3 is TGTGCCAGCAGTTGGGGAGGCGCGGTAAGAACTGAAGCTTTCTTT. Protein sequence: CASSWGGAVRTEAFF.

The J gene is TRBJ2-5, the V gene TRBV5-6; 14 positions agree with TRBD2. The better agreement between TRBJ2-7 and the DNA end casts doubt on the J call. The germline gives CDR1 SGHDT, CDR2 YYEEEE. The CDR3 runs to 17 residues. In nucleotides, the CDR3 is TGTGCCAGCAACCCGGGACTAGCGGGGGTCCACTCCTACGAGCAGTACTTC. It yields the protein CASNPGLAGVHSYEQYF.

The chain couples TRBV4-3 to TRBJ1-5, with TRBD1 as a possible D gene (6 bases). Germline CDR1 reads LGHNA; CDR2 reads YSLEER. The CDR3 covers 19 residues. Trimming pared 2 bases from V and 4 bases from J, leaving 24 bases between. This chain's CDR3 is CASSQTRQDIHTLNQPQHF. The CDR3 DNA reads TGCGCCAGCAGCCAAACCCGACAGGACATTCACACCCTTAATCAGCCCCAGCATTTT.

V and J are TRBV5-1 and TRBJ2-5; 9 nucleotides agree with TRBD2. CDR1 and CDR2 (germline): SGHRS, YFSETQ. This CDR3 is built from 14 residues. The trim removed 2 bases at V and 3 bases at J, leaving 2 bases unmatched. The CDR3 nucleotides read TGCGCCAGCAGCTTCGGACTAGCGAAAGAGACCCAGTACTTC. As protein: CASSFGLAKETQYF.